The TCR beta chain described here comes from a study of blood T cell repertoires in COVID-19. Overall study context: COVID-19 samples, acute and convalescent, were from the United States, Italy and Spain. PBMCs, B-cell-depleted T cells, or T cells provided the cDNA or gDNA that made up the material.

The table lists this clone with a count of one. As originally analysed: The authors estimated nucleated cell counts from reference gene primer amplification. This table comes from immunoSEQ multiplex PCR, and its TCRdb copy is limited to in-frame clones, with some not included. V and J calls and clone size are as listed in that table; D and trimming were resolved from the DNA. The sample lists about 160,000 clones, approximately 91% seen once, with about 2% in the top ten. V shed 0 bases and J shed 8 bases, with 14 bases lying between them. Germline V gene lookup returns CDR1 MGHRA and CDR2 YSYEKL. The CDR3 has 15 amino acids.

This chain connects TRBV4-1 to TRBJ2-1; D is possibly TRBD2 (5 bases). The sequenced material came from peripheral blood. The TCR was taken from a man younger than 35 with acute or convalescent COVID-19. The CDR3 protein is CASSQDFRKRDEQFF. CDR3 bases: TGCGCCAGCAGCCAAGATTTTAGGAAGAGGGATGAGCAGTTCTTC.